This record concerns one TCR beta chain sequence. Authors' processing steps: Researchers report that nucleated cell counts were estimated from reference gene primer amplification. Clones were read by immunoSEQ multiplex PCR, and TCRdb kept only the in-frame ones, dropping some. V and J calls and clone size are as listed in that table; D and trimming were resolved from the DNA. The profile shows 250,000 to 350,000 clones, about nine tenths of them singletons. This sample is part of a study of blood T cell repertoires in COVID-19. Overall study context: Both acute and convalescent COVID-19 samples were obtained from the United States, Italy and Spain. PBMCs, B-cell-depleted T cells, or T cells provided the cDNA or gDNA that made up the material.

The sequencing input was peripheral blood. The source is a woman aged 50 to 65 who had recovered from COVID-19.

The CDR3 here is CASSTQRTGSTEAFF. CDR3 in DNA: TGCGCCAGCAGCACCCAAAGGACAGGGAGCACTGAAGCTTTCTTT. V is TRBV5-1 and J is TRBJ1-1; 8 bases line up with TRBD1. Germline CDR1 is SGHRS and CDR2 is YFSETQ. The CDR3 contains 15 residues. The V and J ends lost 4 bases and 4 bases, in that order; junction bases with no gene match: 9.